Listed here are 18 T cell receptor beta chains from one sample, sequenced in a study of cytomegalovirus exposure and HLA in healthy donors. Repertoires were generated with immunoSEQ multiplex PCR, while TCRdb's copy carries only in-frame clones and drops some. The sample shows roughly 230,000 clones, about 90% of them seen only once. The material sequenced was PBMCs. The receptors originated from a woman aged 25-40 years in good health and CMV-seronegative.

The DNA of the CDR3 is TGTGCCAGTAGTATTAAAAGGGGACAGGGAACCTATGGCTACACCTTC. Translating it yields CASSIKRGQGTYGYTF. V usage is TRBV19 and J usage is TRBJ1-2; 9 bases are a match to TRBD1. Germline trimming cut 3 bases from V and 4 bases from J; bases unmatched to any gene: 9. This CDR3 is built from 16 residues. Germline V gene lookup returns CDR1 LNHDA and CDR2 SQIVND (reference sequence).

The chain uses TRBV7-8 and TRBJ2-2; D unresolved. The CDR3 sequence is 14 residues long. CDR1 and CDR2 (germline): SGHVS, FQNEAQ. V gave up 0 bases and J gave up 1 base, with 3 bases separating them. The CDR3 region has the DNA TGTGCCAGCAGCTTAGCGGAGAACACCGGGGAGCTGTTTTTT. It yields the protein CASSLAENTGELFF.

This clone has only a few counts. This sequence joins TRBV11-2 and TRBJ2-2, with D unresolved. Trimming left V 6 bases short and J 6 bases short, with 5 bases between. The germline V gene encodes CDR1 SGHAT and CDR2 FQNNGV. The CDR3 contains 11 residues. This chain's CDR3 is CASRQAGELFF. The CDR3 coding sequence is TGTGCCAGCAGGCAGGCCGGGGAGCTGTTTTTT.

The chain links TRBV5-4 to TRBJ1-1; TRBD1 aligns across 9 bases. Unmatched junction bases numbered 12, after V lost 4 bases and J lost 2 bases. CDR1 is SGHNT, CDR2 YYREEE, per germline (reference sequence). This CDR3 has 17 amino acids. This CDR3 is CASSRSGQGWGNTEAFF. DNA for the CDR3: TGTGCCAGCAGCCGATCGGGACAGGGTTGGGGAAACACTGAAGCTTTCTTT.

The DNA of the CDR3 is TGTGCCAGAAGTGCAGACAGGGGGCTAGTTCAGCCCCAGCATTTT. Translating it yields CARSADRGLVQPQHF. The chain recombines TRBV5-3 with TRBJ1-5; 10 nucleotides line up with TRBD1. TRBV5-3 is an open reading frame whose function is uncertain. The CDR3 contains 15 residues. V lost 5 bases to trimming and J lost 6 bases; unmatched junction nucleotides: 8.

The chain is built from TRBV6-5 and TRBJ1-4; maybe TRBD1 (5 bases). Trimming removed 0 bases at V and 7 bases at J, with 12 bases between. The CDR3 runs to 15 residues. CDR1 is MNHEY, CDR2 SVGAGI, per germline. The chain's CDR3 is CASSYSGARSEKLFF. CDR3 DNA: TGTGCCAGCAGTTACTCAGGGGCGAGGTCTGAAAAACTGTTTTTT.

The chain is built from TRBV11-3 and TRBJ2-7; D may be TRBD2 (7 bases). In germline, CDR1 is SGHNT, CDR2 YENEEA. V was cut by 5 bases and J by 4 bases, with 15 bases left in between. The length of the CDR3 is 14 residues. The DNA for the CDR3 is TGTGCCAGCAGCCTTGAGGGGGAGGGGTACGAGCAGTACTTC. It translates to CASSLEGEGYEQYF. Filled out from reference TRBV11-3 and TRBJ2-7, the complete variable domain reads EAGVVQSPRYKIIEKKQPVAFWCNPISGHNTLYWYLQNLGQGPELLIRYENEEAVDDSQLPKDRFSAERLKGVDSTLKIQPAELGDSAVYLCASSLEGEGYEQYFGPGTRLTVT.

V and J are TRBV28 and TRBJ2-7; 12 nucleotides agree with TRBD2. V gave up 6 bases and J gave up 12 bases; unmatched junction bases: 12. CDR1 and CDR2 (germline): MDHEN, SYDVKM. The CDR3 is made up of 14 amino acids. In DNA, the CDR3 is TGTGCCAGCAGCCCAGAAGACACTAGCGGGAGGTGGTACTTC. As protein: CASSPEDTSGRWYF. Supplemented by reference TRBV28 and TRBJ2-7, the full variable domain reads DVKVTQSSRYLVKRTGEKVFLECVQDMDHENMFWYRQDPGLGLRLIYFSYDVKMKEKGDIPEGYSVSREKKERFSLILESASTNQTSMYLCASSPEDTSGRWYFGPGTRLTVT.

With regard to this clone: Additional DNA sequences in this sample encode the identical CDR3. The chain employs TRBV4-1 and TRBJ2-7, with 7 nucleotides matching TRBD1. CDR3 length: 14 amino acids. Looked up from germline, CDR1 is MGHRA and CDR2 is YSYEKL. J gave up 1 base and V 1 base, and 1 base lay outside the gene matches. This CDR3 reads CASSQGQGSYEQYF. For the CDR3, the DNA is TGCGCCAGCAGCCAAGGACAGGGTTCCTACGAGCAGTACTTC.

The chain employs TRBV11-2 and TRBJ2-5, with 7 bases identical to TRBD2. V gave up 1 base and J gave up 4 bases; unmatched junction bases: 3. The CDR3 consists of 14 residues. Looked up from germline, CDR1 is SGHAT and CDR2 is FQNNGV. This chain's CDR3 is CASSLARGVETQYF. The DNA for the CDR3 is TGTGCCAGCAGCTTAGCTCGGGGGGTAGAGACCCAGTACTTC. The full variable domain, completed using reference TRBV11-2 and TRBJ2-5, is EAGVAQSPRYKIIEKRQSVAFWCNPISGHATLYWYQQILGQGPKLLIQFQNNGVVDDSQLPKDRFSAERLKGVDSTLKIQPAKLEDSAVYLCASSLARGVETQYFGPGTRLLVL.

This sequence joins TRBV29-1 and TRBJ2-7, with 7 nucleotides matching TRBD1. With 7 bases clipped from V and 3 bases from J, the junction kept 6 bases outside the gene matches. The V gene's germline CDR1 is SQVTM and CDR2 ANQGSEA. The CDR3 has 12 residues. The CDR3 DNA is TGCAGCGCGGGACAGACACACTACGAGCAGTACTTC. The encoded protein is CSAGQTHYEQYF.

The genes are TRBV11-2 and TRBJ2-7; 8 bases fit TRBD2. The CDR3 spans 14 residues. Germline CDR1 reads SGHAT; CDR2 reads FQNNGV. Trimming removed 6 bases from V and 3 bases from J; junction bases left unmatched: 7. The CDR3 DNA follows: TGTGCCAGCAGACCTTTAGCGGGACTCTACGAGCAGTACTTC. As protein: CASRPLAGLYEQYF.

The CDR3 DNA sequence: TGCGCCAGCAGCCAAGGCAGGGGGTCATCCCCCGGGGCCAACGTCCTGACTTTC. Protein: CASSQGRGSSPGANVLTF. The rearrangement joins TRBV4-3 to TRBJ2-6; 7 nucleotides align to TRBD1. Trimming removed 1 base from V and 4 bases from J; junction bases left unmatched: 10. The CDR3 runs 18 residues. The germline CDR1 and CDR2 sequences are LGHNA and YSLEER.

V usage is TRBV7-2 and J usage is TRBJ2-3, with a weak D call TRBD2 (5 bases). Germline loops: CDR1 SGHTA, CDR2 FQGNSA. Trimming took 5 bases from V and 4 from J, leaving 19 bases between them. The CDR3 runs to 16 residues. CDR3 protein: CASSPPDGLRADTQYF. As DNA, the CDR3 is TGTGCCAGCAGCCCGCCAGACGGACTTCGGGCAGATACGCAGTATTTT.

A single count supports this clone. In DNA, the CDR3 is TGTGCCAGCAGCTTGGGTCCGGGGGGAAGCAACTACGAGCAGTACTTC. Translation gives CASSLGPGGSNYEQYF. V is TRBV5-5 and J is TRBJ2-7; 7 nucleotides match TRBD2. The V segment lost 0 bases and the J segment 3 bases; nucleotides outside the gene matches: 9. The length of the CDR3 is 16 residues. Germline assignment: CDR1 SGHKS and CDR2 YYEKEE (reference sequence).

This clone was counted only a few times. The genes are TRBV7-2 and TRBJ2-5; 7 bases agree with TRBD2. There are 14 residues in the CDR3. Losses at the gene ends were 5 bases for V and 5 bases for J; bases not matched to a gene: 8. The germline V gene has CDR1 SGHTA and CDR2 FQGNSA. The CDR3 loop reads CASSPSGRGETQYF. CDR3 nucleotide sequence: TGTGCCAGCAGCCCGTCGGGGCGGGGGGAGACCCAGTACTTC.

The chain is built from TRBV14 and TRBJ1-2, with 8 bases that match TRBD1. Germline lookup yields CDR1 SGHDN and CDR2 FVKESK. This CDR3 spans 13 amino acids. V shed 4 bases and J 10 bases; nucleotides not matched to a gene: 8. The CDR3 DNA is TGTGCCAGCAGCCTTTATCGGACAGGGAACTACACCTTC. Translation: CASSLYRTGNYTF.

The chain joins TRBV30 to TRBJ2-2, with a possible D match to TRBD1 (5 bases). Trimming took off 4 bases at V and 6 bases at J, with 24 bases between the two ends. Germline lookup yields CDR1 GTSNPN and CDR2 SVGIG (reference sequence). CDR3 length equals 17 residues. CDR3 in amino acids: CAWIHPPGLVGAGELFF. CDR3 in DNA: TGTGCCTGGATTCACCCCCCAGGGTTGGTTGGCGCCGGGGAGCTGTTTTTT.